This T cell receptor (beta chain) was captured by sequencing in a study of blood T cell repertoires in COVID-19. TCRdb keeps only in-frame clones here, not all; method: immunoSEQ multiplex PCR. The sample consists of around 170,000 clones, roughly 77% of them appearing once. This clone was counted once. The sequence derives from a woman at least 80 years old with COVID-19, enrolled during active disease. The sequenced sample was peripheral blood.

CDR3 nucleotides: TGTGCCAGCAGCTTAGCGCGGGTACTAGCGGCTCGGTCGTATACGCAGTATTTT. Translation: CASSLARVLAARSYTQYF. This rearrangement joins TRBV7-8 to TRBJ2-3; TRBD2 matches 8 bases. The trim removed 0 bases at V and 7 bases at J, leaving 15 bases unmatched. Germline CDR1 is SGHVS and CDR2 is FQNEAQ. CDR3 length: 18 residues.